This record looks at one T cell receptor beta chain sequence and its context. This specimen belongs to a study of blood T cell repertoires in COVID-19. V lost 2 bases to trimming and J lost 6 bases, with 10 bases between them. Germline V gene lookup returns CDR1 SGHVS and CDR2 FQNEAQ. This CDR3 is built from 14 residues. Assay used: immunoSEQ multiplex PCR; TCRdb lists only in-frame clones, some missing. This sample has 99,000 or so clones, with 85% to 90% found just once. This clonotype originated in a human donor in a cohort sampled during active COVID-19. Sequenced sample: peripheral blood. This chain connects TRBV7-8 to TRBJ1-4; no reliable D call. The CDR3 sequence: CASSLHTRDEKLFF. For the CDR3, the DNA is TGTGCCAGCAGCTTACATACTAGGGATGAAAAACTGTTTTTT.